The entry below describes one T cell receptor beta chain. Its antigen is currently unknown. CDR3 length equals 15 residues. Germline V CDR1 and CDR2: SGDLS, YYNGEE. This specimen belongs to a study of blood T cells in healthy people across ages. Study-level results: Compared with aged donors, long-lived donors showed fewer expanded clones, suggesting selection.

Caucasian individuals from Russia who were healthy and aged about 6 to 90 acted as donors. Together with a sample-barcoded 5' primer, a J-beta primer mix was included in a second PCR lasting roughly 6 to 12 cycles. TCRdb re-called the 5' RACE reads through MiXCR, storing one row per CDR3 protein. In the table there are about 680,000 distinct CDR3 sequences, around 49% of which are singletons. The sample taken for sequencing was blood. The receptor's source is a woman aged 60-75 years in good health. The J gene is TRBJ2-5, the V gene TRBV9, with TRBD1 matching over 10 bases. The J call is doubtful: the DNA matches TRBJ2-7 better. Here the CDR3 reads CASSFRTGGAYEQYF. The CDR3 DNA is TGTGCCAGCAGCTTCAGGACAGGGGGAGCCTACGAGCAGTACTTC.